The 13 T cell receptor beta chains below come from one sample, sequenced in a study of blood T cell repertoires in COVID-19. The data were produced by immunoSEQ multiplex PCR, yet TCRdb's version contains in-frame clones alone and is incomplete. The sample includes 150,000 to 200,000 clones, 90% seen only once; the top ten take around 0.53%. The source material was peripheral blood. The receptor source for this set is a man in his forties or fifties with acute or convalescent COVID-19.

V gene TRBV7-8 combines with J gene TRBJ2-1; perhaps TRBD2 as D (5 bases). This CDR3 is 14 amino acids long. CDR1 is SGHVS, CDR2 FQNEAQ, per germline. Trimming pared 5 bases from V and 4 bases from J, leaving 12 bases between. CDR3 nucleotide sequence: TGTGCCAGCAGCCCCCCGGGAACTTACAATGAGCAGTTCTTC. Translation gives CASSPPGTYNEQFF.

The chain uses TRBV7-9 and TRBJ1-2; D ambiguous. Germline V gene data show CDR1 as SEHNR and CDR2 as FQNEAQ (reference sequence). The V end lost 5 bases, the J end lost 6 bases, and 19 bases lay between the germline ends. The length of the CDR3 is 15 residues. CDR3 sequence (DNA): TGTGCCAGCAGCCCCGGAGAAATAGAGGCTCATGGCTACACCTTC. It encodes CASSPGEIEAHGYTF.

The chain employs TRBV19 and TRBJ1-1, with no clear D. Trimming stripped 10 bases from V and 0 bases from J, with 12 bases between. This CDR3 is built from 13 residues. Per the germline V gene, CDR1 is LNHDA and CDR2 is SQIVND (reference sequence). Here the CDR3 DNA reads TGTGCCACCAACAGCCAAATGAACACTGAAGCTTTCTTT. Its translation: CATNSQMNTEAFF.

The J gene is TRBJ2-2, the V gene TRBV27; maybe TRBD2 (5 bases). This CDR3 is 15 amino acids long. Germline V lookup: CDR1 MNHEY, CDR2 SMNVEV (reference sequence). V dropped 5 bases and J dropped 1 base, with 11 bases sitting between them. The CDR3 nucleotides are TGTGCCAGCAGTAGCGGAGCAATGAACACCGGGGAGCTGTTTTTT. Its translation: CASSSGAMNTGELFF.

CDR3 sequence: CASSSNTDTQYF. CDR3 nucleotide sequence: TGTGCCAGCAGTTCTAACACAGATACGCAGTATTTT. The chain carries TRBV6-2 or TRBV6-3 and TRBJ2-3; D remains ambiguous. Germline CDR1 and CDR2: MNHEY and SVGEGT. V dropped 4 bases and J dropped 2 bases, with 4 bases sitting between them. CDR3 size: 12 residues.

V gene TRBV7-3 combines with J gene TRBJ2-2, with TRBD2 identical over 13 bases. The germline V gene has CDR1 SGHTA and CDR2 FQGTGA. The CDR3 extends over 17 amino acids. With V trimmed by 4 bases and J by 1 base, 3 bases remained unmatched. The CDR3: CASSSGLAGENTGELFF. In DNA form, the CDR3 reads TGTGCCAGCAGCTCCGGACTAGCGGGGGAGAACACCGGGGAGCTGTTTTTT.

The V gene is TRBV28, the J gene TRBJ2-3; TRBD1 matches 11 bases. This CDR3 spans 15 amino acids. The germline V gene has CDR1 MDHEN and CDR2 SYDVKM. V lost 6 bases and J lost 3; bases outside the gene matches: 5. The DNA for the CDR3 is TGTGCCAGCAGATGGGGACAGGGGGGGACAGATACGCAGTATTTT. Translated, it gives CASRWGQGGTDTQYF.

This chain uses TRBV20-1 with TRBJ2-5, with unresolved D. The V gene's germline CDR1 is DFQATT and CDR2 SNEGSKA (reference sequence). The CDR3 length is 11 residues. The V end lost 7 bases, the J end lost 1 base, and 7 bases lay between the germline ends. The DNA for the CDR3 is TGCAGTGTACAGTTCCAAGAGACCCAGTACTTC. Residues: CSVQFQETQYF.

The V call is TRBV12-3 or TRBV12-4, the J call TRBJ1-3; D is possibly TRBD1 (6 bases). This CDR3 has 13 amino acids. The V and J ends lost 7 bases and 2 bases respectively, with 9 bases between them. The CDR3 DNA reads as TGTGCCAGCATGCGGACAGCTGGAAACACCATATATTTT. This encodes CASMRTAGNTIYF.

This chain connects TRBV2 to TRBJ2-3; 12 nucleotides match TRBD2. V trimming: 7 bases; J trimming: 0 bases; junction bases outside the gene matches: 8. Germline values: CDR1 SNHLY, CDR2 FYNNEI. This CDR3 spans 17 amino acids. The CDR3 nucleotides read TGTGCCAGCACCCCGGGACTAGCGGGCGTAAGCACAGATACGCAGTATTTT. This sequence encodes CASTPGLAGVSTDTQYF.

This clone was picked up one time. V and J are TRBV12-3 or TRBV12-4 and TRBJ2-7; 10 bases map to TRBD1. CDR3 size: 13 residues. The V segment lost 3 bases and the J segment 6 bases; nucleotides outside the gene matches: 2. CDR3 DNA sequence: TGTGCCAGCAGTTTCGGGACAGGGGTCGAGCAGTACGTC. Its translation is CASSFGTGVEQYV.

This clone was seen more than once but under ten times. The rearrangement uses TRBV7-8 and TRBJ2-7; tentatively, D is TRBD2 (6 bases). The V end was cut by 0 bases, the J end by 4 bases, with 16 bases between. CDR3 length equals 16 residues. Germline CDR1 is SGHVS and CDR2 is FQNEAQ. CDR3 DNA sequence: TGTGCCAGCAGCTTAGCGGTTTGGCGGGACCGGTACGAGCAGTACTTC. Its translation is CASSLAVWRDRYEQYF.

The chain recombines TRBV4-1 with TRBJ2-7; a possible D gene is TRBD1 (6 bases). Germline V gene sequence: CDR1 MGHRA, CDR2 YSYEKL. The CDR3 has 14 amino acids. Trimming cost V 4 bases and J 2 bases, with 12 bases left between them. This CDR3 is CASSPEGQTYEQYF. CDR3 nucleotide sequence: TGCGCCAGCAGCCCTGAGGGACAAACCTACGAGCAGTACTTC.